One sample yielded the 11 T cell receptor beta chains listed below, sequenced in a study of Ad26.COV2.S vaccination and SARS-CoV-2 variants. Clones were sequenced by immunoSEQ multiplex PCR, and TCRdb holds only the in-frame ones, with some missing. The sample holds 200,000 to 250,000 clones, more than 75% seen once. Treatment of the sample: around 19 received Ad26.COV2.S at low or high dose, single or two shots; 5 received placebo; per-sample allocation not given. On day 63 after the first injection, vaccine and placebo recipients gave samples. Material: peripheral blood, obtained in a trial of Ad26.COV2.S vaccine versus placebo. These TCRs come from a person aged 18-60 years who received the Ad26.COV2.S COVID-19 vaccine or a placebo.

The V and J genes are TRBV18 and TRBJ2-5; TRBD2 agrees at 8 bases. V dropped 6 bases and J dropped 6; count of bases not matched to a gene: 15. CDR1 and CDR2 (germline): KGHSH, LQKENI. The length of the CDR3 is 16 residues. The CDR3 region has the DNA TGTGCCAGCTCCAGCACTAGCGGCCCCAAAGGGCAGACCCAGTACTTC. Protein: CASSSTSGPKGQTQYF. Full variable domain (outside the CDR3, taken from reference TRBV18 and TRBJ2-5): NAGVMQNPRHLVRRRGQEARLRCSPMKGHSHVYWYRQLPEEGLKFMVYLQKENIIDESGMPKERFSAEFPKEGPSILRIQQVVRGDSAAYFCASSSTSGPKGQTQYFGPGTRLLVL.

This rearrangement joins TRBV13 to TRBJ2-2; the D gene is possibly TRBD2 (7 bases). Per germline, CDR1 PRHDT and CDR2 FYEKMQ (reference sequence). V was pared by 2 bases and J by 6 bases, with 13 bases between. This CDR3 spans 15 amino acids. CDR3 loop: CASSLRGGAAGELFF. The CDR3, as DNA: TGTGCCAGCAGCTTACGAGGGGGGGCCGCCGGGGAGCTGTTTTTT.

The chain employs TRBV6-1 and TRBJ2-1, with 8 bases that match TRBD2. Per the germline V gene, CDR1 is MNHNS and CDR2 is SASEGT. CDR3 length: 13 amino acids. Unmatched junction bases numbered 4, after V lost 3 bases and J lost 9 bases. The CDR3, as DNA: TGTGCCAGCAGTGACGGGAGGGTGAGTGAGCAGTTCTTC. Protein product: CASSDGRVSEQFF.

This chain links TRBV5-1 with TRBJ1-2, with 7 bases identical to TRBD1. CDR1 SGHRS and CDR2 YFSETQ come from the germline V gene. The CDR3 contains 15 residues. V was pared by 0 bases and J by 4 bases, with 6 bases of the junction left unmatched. In DNA, the CDR3 is TGCGCCAGCAGCTTGGAGCAGGGGGGCCCCTATGGCTACACCTTC. Amino acids: CASSLEQGGPYGYTF.

This clone was observed a single time. The chain couples TRBV5-1 to TRBJ2-6, with D possibly TRBD2 on 6 matching bases. Germline V gives CDR1 SGHRS, CDR2 YFSETQ. Trimming took 8 bases from V and 1 from J, leaving 13 bases between them. The CDR3 extends over 15 amino acids. CDR3 sequence (DNA): TGCGCCAGTGGCGGGGACCCATCTGGGGCCAACGTCCTGACTTTC. It specifies CASGGDPSGANVLTF.

The rearrangement links TRBV5-4 to TRBJ2-2; D remains unclear. V lost 0 bases and J lost 0, with 9 bases in between. This CDR3 region has 16 residues. Germline CDR1 is SGHNT and CDR2 is YYREEE (reference sequence). CDR3 loop: CASSLAGDSNTGELFF. In DNA, the CDR3 is TGTGCCAGCAGCTTGGCAGGCGATTCGAACACCGGGGAGCTGTTTTTT.

This clone appeared once. The gene calls are TRBV28 and TRBJ2-7; D may be TRBD1 (6 bases). V was clipped by 5 bases and J by 0 bases, with 17 bases between them. The CDR3 has 16 residues. CDR1 MDHEN and CDR2 SYDVKM come from the germline V gene. CDR3 sequence: CASSLTGTPYSYEQYF. As DNA, the CDR3 is TGTGCCAGCAGTCTCACCGGGACACCCTACTCCTACGAGCAGTACTTC.

The chain joins TRBV7-9 to TRBJ2-5; TRBD2 aligns across 11 bases. The CDR3 has 14 amino acids. CDR1 and CDR2 (germline): SEHNR, FQNEAQ (reference sequence). V dropped 5 bases and J dropped 3; count of bases not matched to a gene: 2. The DNA of the CDR3 is TGTGCCAGCAGCCCTAGCGGGGGGAAAGAGACCCAGTACTTC. Its protein product is CASSPSGGKETQYF. Variable domain in full (rest from reference TRBV7-9 and TRBJ2-5): DTGVSQNPRHKITKRGQNVTFRCDPISEHNRLYWYRQTLGQGPEFLTYFQNEAQLEKSRLLSDRFSAERPKGSFSTLEIQRTEQGDSAMYLCASSPSGGKETQYFGPGTRLLVL.

The V call is TRBV6-2 or TRBV6-3, the J call TRBJ2-2; TRBD2 aligns across 12 bases. Unmatched junction bases numbered 5, after V lost 0 bases and J lost 0 bases. The CDR3 is made up of 19 amino acids. Per the germline V gene, CDR1 is MNHEY and CDR2 is SVGEGT. The CDR3 DNA reads TGTGCCAGCAGTTACTCTCGGACTAGCGGGGAGTCGAACACCGGGGAGCTGTTTTTT. This encodes CASSYSRTSGESNTGELFF.

The rearrangement uses TRBV7-3 and TRBJ2-3; 8 bases match TRBD2. V was pared by 5 bases and J by 4 bases, with 8 bases of the junction left unmatched. The length of the CDR3 is 15 residues. Germline CDR1 reads SGHTA; CDR2 reads FQGTGA. The CDR3 protein is CASSLIAGRADTQYF. CDR3 in DNA: TGTGCCAGCAGCCTGATAGCGGGGAGGGCAGATACGCAGTATTTT. The variable domain in full, with the rest retrieved from reference TRBV7-3 and TRBJ2-3, is GAGVSQTPSNKVTEKGKYVELRCDPISGHTALYWYRQSLGQGPEFLIYFQGTGAADDSGLPNDRFFAVRPEGSVSTLKIQRTERGDSAVYLCASSLIAGRADTQYFGPGTRLTVL.

The chain recombines TRBV6-1 with TRBJ2-7, with no clear D. CDR1 is MNHNS, CDR2 SASEGT, per germline. V lost 3 bases and J 3 bases, leaving 9 bases between the germline ends. The CDR3 is made up of 13 amino acids. CDR3 sequence reads: CASSDPPGYEQYF. DNA of the CDR3: TGTGCCAGCAGTGATCCCCCAGGCTACGAGCAGTACTTC.